This entry lists 24 T cell receptor beta chains sequenced from one sample in a study of identical twins. TCRdb redid the calling of the 5' RACE reads with MiXCR, one entry per CDR3 protein. The data show hundreds of thousands of distinct CDR3 sequences, under 9% seen once. These data also featured in a second study, about yellow fever vaccine responses in identical twins.

Material for sequencing was memory (CD45RO+) T cells sorted from blood. The receptors derive from a woman aged 18 to 35 in good health.

This clonotype was seen ten or more times. The chain uses TRBV7-9 and TRBJ1-3; D is ambiguous. There are 15 residues in the CDR3. Trimming removed 5 bases from V and 1 base from J, with 12 bases in between. Germline V gene lookup returns CDR1 SEHNR and CDR2 FQNEAQ (reference sequence). Written as DNA, the CDR3 is TGTGCCAGCAGCCCCACTATTGTTTCTGGAAACACCATATATTTT. Residues: CASSPTIVSGNTIYF.

This chain joins TRBV25-1 and TRBJ2-1, with unresolved D. The V end was cut by 8 bases, the J end by 4 bases, with 3 bases between. Germline assignment: CDR1 MGHDK and CDR2 SYGVNS. This CDR3 spans 10 amino acids. This CDR3 reads CASEYNEQFF. CDR3 bases: TGTGCCAGCGAATACAATGAGCAGTTCTTC.

The rearrangement joins TRBV15 to TRBJ1-6; D might be TRBD1 (5 bases). The CDR3 consists of 16 residues. V shed 0 bases and J shed 7 bases, with 13 bases lying between them. CDR1 and CDR2 (germline): LNHNV, YYDKDF (reference sequence). CDR3 DNA: TGTGCCACCAGCAGAGAGAGCGACAGTGGGAATTCACCCCTCCACTTT. Protein sequence: CATSRESDSGNSPLHF. The full variable domain, with the rest looked up from reference TRBV15 and TRBJ1-6, is DAMVIQNPRYQVTQFGKPVTLSCSQTLNHNVMYWYQQKSSQAPKLLFHYYDKDFNNEADTPDNFQSRRPNTSFCFLDIRSPGLGDTAMYLCATSRESDSGNSPLHFGNGTRLTVT.

This clonotype was counted a few times. J is TRBJ2-2 and V is TRBV9; D gene uncertain. V was shortened by 3 bases and J by 6 bases, with 18 bases between the two germline ends. CDR1 is SGDLS and CDR2 is YYNGEE in the germline V gene. This CDR3 contains 16 residues. The CDR3 region is CASSGTLDLSAGELFF. In DNA, the CDR3 is TGTGCCAGCAGCGGCACCTTGGACCTTTCCGCCGGGGAGCTGTTTTTT.

This clonotype appeared many times. The CDR3 loop is CASSQGGIGNQPQHF. CDR3 bases: TGTGCCAGCAGCCAAGGGGGTATTGGCAATCAGCCCCAGCATTTT. The chain recombines TRBV3-1 with TRBJ1-5; no definite D call. The V gene's germline CDR1 is LGHDT and CDR2 YNNKEL (reference sequence). Trimming removed 1 base from V and 2 bases from J, with 9 bases in between. The length of the CDR3 is 15 residues. The whole variable domain, remainder taken from reference TRBV3-1 and TRBJ1-5, is DTAVSQTPKYLVTQMGNDKSIKCEQNLGHDTMYWYKQDSKKFLKIMFSYNNKELIINETVPNRFSPKSPDKAHLNLHINSLELGDSAVYFCASSQGGIGNQPQHFGDGTRLSIL.

This clonotype was observed a few times. The rearrangement uses TRBV7-2 and TRBJ2-2; D is unclear. This CDR3 is 15 amino acids long. Germline V gene lookup returns CDR1 SGHTA and CDR2 FQGNSA. Trimming removed 2 bases at V and 4 bases at J, with 11 bases between. DNA for the CDR3: TGTGCCAGCAGCTTAAAGGTTCAGAGCACCGGGGAGCTGTTTTTT. Its protein is CASSLKVQSTGELFF.

Only a few counts were recorded for this clonotype. The rearrangement links TRBV20-1 to TRBJ1-5, with 7 nucleotides matching TRBD1. This CDR3 comprises 15 residues. With V trimmed by 2 bases and J by 3 bases, 7 bases remained unmatched. Germline loops: CDR1 DFQATT, CDR2 SNEGSKA (reference sequence). The DNA of the CDR3 is TGCAGTGCTAGATCCTCGACAGGGACCAATCAGCCCCAGCATTTT. It yields the protein CSARSSTGTNQPQHF.

The V call is TRBV18, the J call TRBJ2-6; D is possibly TRBD2 (6 bases). V lost 1 base, J lost 4 bases, and 11 bases lay in between. CDR3 length: 16 amino acids. CDR1 and CDR2 from the germline V gene are KGHSH and LQKENI. This CDR3 is CASSPRSGAGANVLTF. The CDR3 region has the DNA TGTGCCAGCTCACCACGTTCGGGAGCCGGGGCCAACGTCCTGACTTTC.

This clonotype was counted ten times or more. The V and J genes are TRBV28 and TRBJ2-2, with 7 bases aligning to TRBD1. V dropped 6 bases and J dropped 5; count of bases not matched to a gene: 6. The CDR3 runs to 14 residues. CDR1 MDHEN and CDR2 SYDVKM come from the germline V gene. CDR3 in amino acids: CASSTGTETGELFF. CDR3 DNA sequence: TGTGCCAGCAGCACCGGGACAGAAACCGGGGAGCTGTTTTTT.

This clonotype was picked up a small number of times. The chain joins TRBV19 to TRBJ2-1, with a weak D call TRBD2 (6 bases). V was clipped by 3 bases and J by 4 bases, with 13 bases between them. The CDR3 has 15 amino acids. CDR1 LNHDA and CDR2 SQIVND come from the germline V gene (reference sequence). The CDR3 DNA is TGTGCCAGTAGTATTGAACTAGCACGGTACAATGAGCAGTTCTTC. This gives the protein CASSIELARYNEQFF.

This CDR3 is CASSHGQASEAFF. CDR3 coding DNA: TGTGCCAGCAGCCATGGACAGGCATCCGAAGCTTTCTTT. The V and J genes are TRBV3-1 and TRBJ1-1; the match to TRBD1 covers 7 bases. CDR3 length equals 13 residues. Germline V gene sequence: CDR1 LGHDT, CDR2 YNNKEL (reference sequence). After removal of 3 bases from V and 8 bases from J, the junction contained 6 bases not matched to a gene.

The chain recombines TRBV6-1 with TRBJ2-6, with 9 bases lining up with TRBD1. The CDR3 spans 16 residues. V dropped 3 bases and J dropped 3; count of bases not matched to a gene: 3. The germline V gene has CDR1 MNHNS and CDR2 SASEGT. The CDR3 is CASSDGTGSGANVLTF. CDR3 nucleotide sequence: TGTGCCAGCAGTGACGGGACAGGGAGTGGGGCCAACGTCCTGACTTTC.

This clonotype has just a few counts. The J gene is TRBJ2-2, the V gene TRBV18, with 11 positions matching TRBD2. The CDR3 totals 16 residues. Germline-derived CDR1 and CDR2 are KGHSH and LQKENI. With 2 bases clipped from V and 4 bases from J, the junction kept 3 bases outside the gene matches. In nucleotides, the CDR3 is TGTGCCAGCTCACCAGGACTAGCGGGTAGCACCGGGGAGCTGTTTTTT. Amino acid sequence: CASSPGLAGSTGELFF.

Turning to this clonotype: The germline gene is not matched at one end of the junction; a read error may be the cause. J is TRBJ2-2 and V is TRBV5-4; D tentatively fits TRBD1 or TRBD2 (5 bases each). CDR3 length: 14 residues. Germline loops: CDR1 SGHNT, CDR2 YYREEE (reference sequence). For the CDR3, the DNA is TGTGCCAGCAGCCCCGGGATCAACTCCGGGGCGCTGTTTTTT. Translated: CASSPGINSGALFF.

V is TRBV10-1 and J is TRBJ2-2; weak D call: TRBD2 (6 bases). This CDR3 has 13 amino acids. Germline V gene sequence: CDR1 WNHNN, CDR2 SYGVQD (reference sequence). V was cut by 10 bases and J by 0 bases, with 9 bases left in between. Written as DNA, the CDR3 is TGCGCCACAGGGACTCCGAACACCGGGGAGCTGTTTTTT. This gives the protein CATGTPNTGELFF.

This clonotype was observed a few times. The chain is built from TRBV5-1 and TRBJ1-2; D may be TRBD1 (6 bases). Germline lookup yields CDR1 SGHRS and CDR2 YFSETQ. The CDR3 runs to 15 residues. Trimming pared 4 bases from V and 7 bases from J, leaving 20 bases between. In DNA form, the CDR3 reads TGCGCCAGCAGCCCGGACAGTTCCCCTATGTTTGGCTACACCTTC. This encodes CASSPDSSPMFGYTF. Based on the CDR3 plus reference TRBV5-1 and TRBJ1-2, the full variable domain is KAGVTQTPRYLIKTRGQQVTLSCSPISGHRSVSWYQQTPGQGLQFLFEYFSETQRNKGNFPGRFSGRQFSNSRSEMNVSTLELGDSALYLCASSPDSSPMFGYTFGSGTRLTVV.

The chain carries TRBV18 and TRBJ2-7, with D uncertain. This CDR3 region has 14 residues. Germline-derived CDR1 and CDR2 are KGHSH and LQKENI. The V end was cut by 2 bases, the J end by 3 bases, with 11 bases between. CDR3 residues: CASSPGVVSYEQYV. In DNA form, the CDR3 reads TGTGCCAGCTCACCAGGGGTAGTGAGCTACGAGCAGTACGTC.

V usage is TRBV25-1 and J usage is TRBJ2-5; either TRBD1 or TRBD2 may supply D (7 bases each). CDR3 size: 14 residues. Germline V CDR1 and CDR2: MGHDK, SYGVNS. Trimming removed 6 bases from V and 3 bases from J, with 14 bases in between. CDR3 residues: CASSAGGGEETQYF. DNA of the CDR3: TGTGCCAGCAGCGCAGGGGGGGGGGAAGAGACCCAGTACTTC. Filled out from reference TRBV25-1 and TRBJ2-5, the complete variable domain reads EADIYQTPRYLVIGTGKKITLECSQTMGHDKMYWYQQDPGMELHLIHYSYGVNSTEKGDLSSESTVSRIRTEHFPLTLESARPSHTSQYLCASSAGGGEETQYFGPGTRLLVL.

This clonotype showed up many times. The chain employs TRBV5-1 and TRBJ2-4; TRBD1 matches at 8 bases. J gave up 5 bases and V 2 bases, and 12 bases lay outside the gene matches. This CDR3 spans 17 amino acids. Germline CDR1 is SGHRS and CDR2 is YFSETQ. Written as DNA, the CDR3 is TGCGCCAGCAGCTTAAAGGGGACAGGAGAGGGGCAAAACATTCAGTACTTC. Protein: CASSLKGTGEGQNIQYF.

This clonotype came up many times. The chain employs TRBV12-3 or TRBV12-4 and TRBJ1-5, with unresolved D. Trimming pared 2 bases from V and 3 bases from J, leaving 11 bases between. The CDR3 length is 15 residues. The CDR3 DNA reads as TGTGCCAGCAGTTTAACTGGACCGTACAATCAGCCCCAGCATTTT. The encoded protein is CASSLTGPYNQPQHF.

The gene calls are TRBV21-1 and TRBJ2-3; the table calls TRBD2, which could not be checked here. TRBV21-1 is shown as a pseudogene. The CDR3 runs to 16 residues. The CDR3 bases are TGTGCCAGCAGCAAACGACTAGCGGGGACCCGGGGGGTGCAGTATTTT. This translates into CASSKRLAGTRGVQYF.

This clonotype was picked up a small number of times. The V call is TRBV19, the J call TRBJ2-1, with D unclear. This CDR3 has 14 residues. Trimming cost V 3 bases and J 5 bases, with 11 bases left between them. CDR1 is LNHDA and CDR2 is SQIVND in the germline V gene (reference sequence). This CDR3 reads CASSMYPLNNEQFF. In DNA, the CDR3 is TGTGCCAGTAGTATGTATCCTCTCAACAATGAGCAGTTCTTC.

This clonotype was seen a handful of times. The J gene is TRBJ2-3, the V gene TRBV24-1; D unclear. The CDR3 is 13 residues long. The V end was cut by 4 bases, the J end by 2 bases, with 6 bases between. CDR1 KGHDR and CDR2 SFDVKD come from the germline V gene. CDR3: CATSDRNTDTQYF. The DNA for the CDR3 is TGTGCCACCAGTGACAGAAACACAGATACGCAGTATTTT.

This clonotype was recorded many times. This rearrangement joins TRBV5-6 to TRBJ2-3; D gene uncertain. The germline V gene encodes CDR1 SGHDT and CDR2 YYEEEE. V dropped 1 base and J dropped 0 bases, with 9 bases sitting between them. The CDR3 has 15 residues. CDR3 in DNA: TGTGCCAGCAGCTTGACACAACTAAGCACAGATACGCAGTATTTT. Amino acids: CASSLTQLSTDTQYF. The full variable domain, completed using reference TRBV5-6 and TRBJ2-3, is DAGVTQSPTHLIKTRGQQVTLRCSPKSGHDTVSWYQQALGQGPQFIFQYYEEEERQRGNFPDRFSGHQFPNYSSELNVNALLLGDSALYLCASSLTQLSTDTQYFGPGTRLTVL.